These 24 T cell receptor beta chains originate from one sample sequenced in a study of OX40 agonist ivuxolimab in advanced cancers. The protocol was immunoSEQ multiplex PCR, while the TCRdb copy is restricted to in-frame clones and leaves out a portion. The sample yields tens of thousands of clones, about 83% seen once. This sample comprised CD4+ or CD8+ T cells sorted from blood, obtained in a trial of the OX40 agonist ivuxolimab. Source of these receptors: an adult with an advanced solid tumor such as melanoma, head and neck, liver or kidney cancer.

The chain couples TRBV18 to TRBJ2-3; D not resolved. Per the germline V gene, CDR1 is KGHSH and CDR2 is LQKENI. CDR3 length equals 13 residues. V shed 4 bases and J shed 5 bases, with 10 bases lying between them. For the CDR3, the DNA is TGTGCCAGCTCACGAGACGTTGGAGATACGCAGTATTTT. Amino acids: CASSRDVGDTQYF.

V and J are TRBV27 and TRBJ2-7, with 8 bases matching TRBD1. Losses at the gene ends were 5 bases for V and 0 bases for J; bases not matched to a gene: 15. Germline V gene lookup returns CDR1 MNHEY and CDR2 SMNVEV (reference sequence). The CDR3 consists of 18 residues. The CDR3 is CASSPSPLGQASSYEQYF. CDR3 bases: TGTGCCAGCAGTCCGAGCCCCCTGGGACAGGCCAGCTCCTACGAGCAGTACTTC.

This chain links TRBV5-6 with TRBJ2-1; D is unresolved. CDR3 length: 13 amino acids. The germline CDR1 and CDR2 sequences are SGHDT and YYEEEE. Trimming stripped 1 base from V and 6 bases from J, with 8 bases between. CDR3: CASSLLLGNEQFF. The CDR3 nucleotides are TGTGCCAGCAGCTTGTTGTTAGGCAATGAGCAGTTCTTC.

V and J are TRBV6-6 and TRBJ2-7; D is undetermined. CDR1 and CDR2 (germline): MNHNY, SVGAGI (reference sequence). V was trimmed by 6 bases and J by 5 bases, leaving 11 bases between them. CDR3 length: 12 residues. The CDR3 bases are TGTGCCAGCAGGAACCCTCTCGACGAGCAGTACTTC. This codes for CASRNPLDEQYF.

Only a few counts were recorded for this clone. This rearrangement joins TRBV7-9 to TRBJ1-1, with D possibly TRBD1 on 6 matching bases. CDR1 SEHNR and CDR2 FQNEAQ come from the germline V gene (reference sequence). Trimming shortened V by 7 bases and J by 4 bases, and 13 bases separated the two germline ends. CDR3 size: 13 residues. CDR3: CASTTGRGTEAFF. In DNA, the CDR3 is TGTGCCAGCACCACAGGGCGGGGCACTGAAGCTTTCTTT.

This chain joins TRBV11-2 and TRBJ2-5; no clear D gene. There are 11 residues in the CDR3. Germline V gene lookup returns CDR1 SGHAT and CDR2 FQNNGV. V was shortened by 8 bases and J by 0 bases, with 4 bases between the two germline ends. The CDR3 loop reads CASGYQETQYF. CDR3 DNA sequence: TGTGCCAGCGGCTACCAAGAGACCCAGTACTTC.

The chain has TRBV2 and TRBJ2-1, with 9 bases fitting TRBD2. The ends lost 4 bases at V and 6 bases at J; junction bases unmatched: 4. CDR3 length equals 14 residues. In germline, CDR1 is SNHLY, CDR2 FYNNEI. The CDR3 nucleotides are TGTGCCAGCAGTGTCAGCGGGAGGTTCAATGAGCAGTTCTTC. This gives the protein CASSVSGRFNEQFF.

This clone occurred once. V and J are TRBV28 and TRBJ1-1; D is perhaps TRBD1 (5 bases). The CDR3 spans 12 residues. Germline V gives CDR1 MDHEN, CDR2 SYDVKM. Trimming stripped 6 bases from V and 5 bases from J, with 10 bases between. The CDR3 is CASSLRGTEAFF. The CDR3 DNA reads TGTGCCAGCAGCCTCCGGGGGACTGAAGCTTTCTTT.

In its sample, this clone was seen once. This rearrangement joins TRBV20-1 to TRBJ1-2; the D gene is possibly TRBD1 (6 bases). CDR1 is DFQATT and CDR2 is SNEGSKA in the germline V gene (reference sequence). The CDR3 has 10 amino acids. With 5 bases removed from V and 6 bases from J, the gap between germline ends came to 7 bases. The CDR3 here is CSARQDGYTF. CDR3 bases: TGCAGTGCTCGACAGGATGGCTACACCTTC.

V and J are TRBV30 and TRBJ2-1; possible D gene TRBD2, 5 bases. CDR1 GTSNPN and CDR2 SVGIG come from the germline V gene (reference sequence). V was trimmed by 5 bases and J by 3 bases, leaving 14 bases between them. CDR3 length: 14 residues. The DNA of the CDR3 is TGTGCCTGGTGTTCGGTGGGAGACTACAATGAGCAGTTCTTC. It codes for CAWCSVGDYNEQFF.

The J gene is TRBJ1-5, the V gene TRBV6-6; weak D call: TRBD1 (6 bases). V lost 4 bases and J lost 0, with 7 bases in between. The CDR3 loop spans 14 amino acids. Germline V gene lookup returns CDR1 MNHNY and CDR2 SVGAGI (reference sequence). The chain's CDR3 is CASSLQGSNQPQHF. The CDR3 DNA reads TGTGCCAGCAGTTTACAGGGTAGCAATCAGCCCCAGCATTTT.

The rearrangement links TRBV18 to TRBJ2-7; 13 nucleotides match TRBD2. The germline CDR1 and CDR2 sequences are KGHSH and LQKENI. Trimming at V came to 2 bases and at J to 5 bases, leaving 0 bases not matched to a gene. The CDR3 is made up of 14 amino acids. CDR3 in amino acids: CASSPGLAGDEQYF. DNA of the CDR3: TGTGCCAGCTCACCAGGACTAGCGGGAGACGAGCAGTACTTC.

The chain employs TRBV2 and TRBJ2-1; D gene unclear. The CDR3 has 16 residues. Germline loops: CDR1 SNHLY, CDR2 FYNNEI. With 6 bases removed from V and 4 bases from J, the gap between germline ends came to 19 bases. The CDR3 DNA is TGTGCCAGCAGAGATAGTAATCTAATAAGATACAATGAGCAGTTCTTC. This codes for CASRDSNLIRYNEQFF.

The chain links TRBV19 to TRBJ1-5, with D maybe TRBD1 (6 bases). The germline V gene has CDR1 LNHDA and CDR2 SQIVND (reference sequence). CDR3 length equals 18 residues. The V and J ends lost 5 bases and 0 bases respectively, with 20 bases between them. CDR3 DNA: TGTGCCAGTAGTTTTACAGGGTTGCGAACTTATAGCAATCAGCCCCAGCATTTT. It codes for CASSFTGLRTYSNQPQHF.

The chain couples TRBV29-1 to TRBJ2-1; D remains ambiguous. Germline loops: CDR1 SQVTM, CDR2 ANQGSEA. The CDR3 extends over 12 amino acids. Trimming took 4 bases from V and 7 from J, leaving 11 bases between them. The CDR3 DNA reads TGCAGCGTTGCGGTAGTCGCAAATGAGCAGTTCTTC. It translates to CSVAVVANEQFF.

V gene TRBV11-2 combines with J gene TRBJ2-7; D uncertain. V lost 0 bases and J lost 3, with 3 bases in between. Germline V gives CDR1 SGHAT, CDR2 FQNNGV. The CDR3 totals 12 residues. CDR3 loop: CASSLDNYEQYF. The CDR3 DNA reads TGTGCCAGCAGCTTAGACAACTACGAGCAGTACTTC.

This clone was observed a handful of times. Other DNA sequences in the same sample also yield this CDR3. J is TRBJ1-2 and V is TRBV11-2, with a tentative D call TRBD1 (5 bases). The CDR3 covers 12 residues. V dropped 5 bases and J dropped 3 bases, with 7 bases sitting between them. Germline loops: CDR1 SGHAT, CDR2 FQNNGV. CDR3 sequence reads: CASSQTDYGYTF. For the CDR3, the DNA is TGTGCCAGCAGCCAGACAGACTATGGCTACACCTTC.

The chain links TRBV2 to TRBJ1-5; 8 bases line up with TRBD1. This CDR3 has 21 amino acids. Germline assignment: CDR1 SNHLY and CDR2 FYNNEI. Trimming at V came to 6 bases and at J to 2 bases, leaving 24 bases not matched to a gene. DNA of the CDR3: TGTGCCAGCAGCCCAAGACAGGGGCCAAGGCCCTCCCATCGAGGCAATCAGCCCCAGCATTTT. Its translation is CASSPRQGPRPSHRGNQPQHF. Full variable domain (remainder filled in from reference TRBV2 and TRBJ1-5): EPEVTQTPSHQVTQMGQEVILRCVPISNHLYFYWYRQILGQKVEFLVSFYNNEISEKSEIFDDQFSVERPDGSNFTLKIRSTKLEDSAMYFCASSPRQGPRPSHRGNQPQHFGDGTRLSIL.

The rearrangement joins TRBV5-4 to TRBJ2-2, with D unresolved. The CDR3 loop spans 15 amino acids. The V gene lost 4 bases and the J gene lost 2 bases, with 12 bases spanning the gap. Germline CDR1 reads SGHNT; CDR2 reads YYREEE (reference sequence). CDR3 DNA: TGTGCCAGCAGCGGTTCGGGTACTAACACCGGGGAGCTGTTTTTT. Its translation: CASSGSGTNTGELFF.

DNA for the CDR3: TGTGCCAGCAGCTCCGACAGGGCCCCTGGAGAAGACTATGGCTACACCTTC. This gives the protein CASSSDRAPGEDYGYTF. This chain uses TRBV7-9 with TRBJ1-2; TRBD1 matches at 7 bases. Germline CDR1 and CDR2: SEHNR and FQNEAQ (reference sequence). The V gene end was trimmed by 4 bases and the J gene end by 3 bases; junction bases not matched to a gene: 14. The CDR3 sequence is 17 residues long.

This chain connects TRBV5-6 to TRBJ2-1; 7 bases are a match to TRBD1. V shed 6 bases and J 3 bases; nucleotides not matched to a gene: 9. The CDR3 loop spans 15 amino acids. Germline V gene sequence: CDR1 SGHDT, CDR2 YYEEEE. The CDR3 protein is CASTPRRGFYNEQFF. In DNA, the CDR3 is TGTGCCAGCACTCCCCGCAGGGGGTTCTACAATGAGCAGTTCTTC.

The V call is TRBV6-5, the J call TRBJ2-3, with D possibly called TRBD1 or TRBD2 (5 bases each). The CDR3 has 15 amino acids. Trimming cost V 2 bases and J 1 base, with 10 bases left between them. In germline, CDR1 is MNHEY, CDR2 SVGAGI. In nucleotides, the CDR3 is TGTGCCAGCAGTTACGGGGGAGTTGGCACAGATACGCAGTATTTT. This encodes CASSYGGVGTDTQYF.

This chain connects TRBV20-1 to TRBJ2-7; 7 nucleotides match TRBD2. Per germline, CDR1 DFQATT and CDR2 SNEGSKA (reference sequence). Trimming removed 7 bases from V and 0 bases from J; junction bases left unmatched: 0. CDR3 size: 11 residues. This CDR3 is CSGTSSYEQYF. In DNA form, the CDR3 reads TGCAGTGGGACTAGCTCCTACGAGCAGTACTTC.

The chain is built from TRBV5-1 and TRBJ2-3; weak D call: TRBD2 (6 bases). Germline V gene sequence: CDR1 SGHRS, CDR2 YFSETQ. V was trimmed by 5 bases and J by 4 bases, leaving 20 bases between them. This CDR3 comprises 16 residues. CDR3 coding DNA: TGCGCCAGCAGTCGGGGGACCCACTTGGGCGCAGATACGCAGTATTTT. This gives the protein CASSRGTHLGADTQYF.